The entry below describes one T cell receptor beta chain. Its antigen remains unknown. This record belongs to a study of T cells expressing NK-cell markers. Study-level background: Sequencing covered eight donors, seven HCMV-seropositive and one seronegative.

Germline V gene sequence: CDR1 MNHEY, CDR2 SMNVEV (reference sequence). The CDR3 loop spans 13 amino acids. TCR beta cDNA was made by 5'RACE template switching with UMIs. One entry per CDR3 protein, without DNA, is what TCRdb gives after re-calling the 5' RACE reads. The repertoire shows 150,000 to 160,000 distinct CDR3 sequences; the top ten hold 30% to 45%. Study results and caveats: It is unclear if expanded NKG2C-expressing clones target HCMV antigens. In roughly six donors, dominant NKG2C+ clonotypes were roughly 1.0-7.0% of CD8+ T cells.

The material sequenced was blood T cells: a sorted CD56 or NKG2C T cell subset, CD4+ or CD8+ T cells, or bulk PBMC T cells (not recorded which). The V and J genes are TRBV27 and TRBJ1-4. The receptor was isolated from a woman aged 50 to 60 in good health. Here the CDR3 reads CASSPTPNEKLFF.